Listed below are T cell receptor beta chains from one sample, sequenced in a study of cytomegalovirus exposure and HLA in healthy donors. The protocol was immunoSEQ multiplex PCR, while the TCRdb copy is restricted to in-frame clones and leaves out a portion. The table has fewer than 250,000 clones, more than 65% seen once. Sequencing was done on a sample of PBMCs. The receptors derive from a man aged 35-49 years in good health and CMV-seropositive. CDR3s include the opening cysteine and the closing phenylalanine or tryptophan. Fields, in order: clone size, V gene, J gene, D gene, CDR3 protein, CDR3 DNA. D genes are given only for firm matches. Expanded clones are given a class, and other clones once, few, many or no size at all.

clone size: .; V gene: TRBV13; J gene: TRBJ2-1; D gene: .; CDR3 protein: CASSTSSVGGQFF; CDR3 DNA: TGTGCCAGCAGCACCTCTAGCGTGGGGGGGCAGTTCTTC
clone size: .; V gene: TRBV28; J gene: TRBJ2-5; D gene: .; CDR3 protein: CASSKSGTLKETQYF; CDR3 DNA: TGTGCCAGCAGTAAGTCAGGAACTCTCAAAGAGACCCAGTACTTC
clone size: once; V gene: TRBV7-9; J gene: TRBJ2-6; D gene: .; CDR3 protein: CASSSTESYSSGANVLTF; CDR3 DNA: TGTGCCAGCAGCTCAACCGAGTCATATAGCTCTGGGGCCAACGTCCTGACTTTC
clone size: .; V gene: TRBV4-1; J gene: TRBJ2-7; D gene: TRBD1; CDR3 protein: CASSQTTTGTVAYEQYF; CDR3 DNA: TGCGCCAGCAGCCAAACCACAACAGGGACAGTCGCCTACGAGCAGTACTTC
clone size: .; V gene: TRBV15; J gene: TRBJ2-3; D gene: TRBD1; CDR3 protein: CATSRDLPGQGTDTQYF; CDR3 DNA: TGTGCCACCAGCAGGGACCTCCCGGGACAGGGGACAGATACGCAGTATTTT
clone size: .; V gene: TRBV7-9; J gene: TRBJ1-5; D gene: TRBD1; CDR3 protein: CASSSGQGGQPQHF; CDR3 DNA: TGTGCCAGCAGCTCGGGACAGGGGGGTCAGCCCCAGCATTTT
clone size: .; V gene: TRBV7-3; J gene: TRBJ2-5; D gene: .; CDR3 protein: CASSSGLAGETQYF; CDR3 DNA: TGTGCCAGCAGCTCGGGTCTCGCAGGGGAGACCCAGTACTTC
clone size: .; V gene: TRBV5-1; J gene: TRBJ2-6; D gene: .; CDR3 protein: CASSLDGSTSGANVLTF; CDR3 DNA: TGCGCCAGCAGCTTGGATGGGAGCACCTCTGGGGCCAACGTCCTGACTTTC
clone size: .; V gene: TRBV7-2; J gene: TRBJ2-1; D gene: TRBD2; CDR3 protein: CASSLGGTSGGYNEQFF; CDR3 DNA: TGTGCCAGCAGCTTAGGGGGGACTAGCGGGGGATACAATGAGCAGTTCTTC
clone size: .; V gene: TRBV5-1; J gene: TRBJ1-1; D gene: .; CDR3 protein: CASSHGGAINTEAFF; CDR3 DNA: TGCGCCAGCAGCCACGGGGGGGCCATCAACACTGAAGCTTTCTTT
clone size: .; V gene: TRBV5-1; J gene: TRBJ2-3; D gene: TRBD2; CDR3 protein: CASSLGASGGDTQYF; CDR3 DNA: TGCGCCAGCAGCCTGGGGGCTAGCGGGGGAGATACGCAGTATTTT
clone size: .; V gene: TRBV25-1; J gene: TRBJ2-5; D gene: TRBD2; CDR3 protein: CASRGSIFTSGVQETQYF; CDR3 DNA: TGTGCCAGCAGGGGATCCATATTTACTAGCGGGGTACAAGAGACCCAGTACTTC
clone size: .; V gene: TRBV28; J gene: TRBJ1-2; D gene: .; CDR3 protein: CASSDKNYGYTF; CDR3 DNA: TGTGCCAGCAGCGACAAAAACTATGGCTACACCTTC
clone size: once; V gene: TRBV5-1; J gene: TRBJ1-4; D gene: TRBD1; CDR3 protein: CASRRQGQGVLEKLFF; CDR3 DNA: TGCGCCAGCAGACGACAGGGACAGGGAGTTTTAGAAAAACTGTTTTTT
clone size: .; V gene: TRBV4-1; J gene: TRBJ2-4; D gene: TRBD2; CDR3 protein: CASSQERGGGGIQYF; CDR3 DNA: TGCGCCAGCAGCCAAGAACGGGGTGGGGGGGGCATTCAGTACTTC
clone size: .; V gene: TRBV5-4; J gene: TRBJ2-7; D gene: TRBD1; CDR3 protein: CASSLGQVSSYEQYF; CDR3 DNA: TGTGCCAGCAGCCTGGGACAGGTGAGCTCCTACGAGCAGTACTTC
clone size: .; V gene: TRBV25-1; J gene: TRBJ2-1; D gene: .; CDR3 protein: CASSDGGTFYNEQFF; CDR3 DNA: TGTGCCAGCAGTGATGGCGGGACCTTCTACAATGAGCAGTTCTTC
clone size: .; V gene: TRBV10-3; J gene: TRBJ1-2; D gene: TRBD1; CDR3 protein: CAISRDREDGYTF; CDR3 DNA: TGTGCCATCAGTCGGGACAGGGAGGATGGCTACACCTTC
clone size: few; V gene: TRBV11-3; J gene: TRBJ2-1; D gene: TRBD2; CDR3 protein: CASSLEEGLAGPNNEQFF; CDR3 DNA: TGTGCCAGCAGCTTAGAAGAGGGACTAGCGGGGCCTAACAATGAGCAGTTCTTC
clone size: .; V gene: TRBV12-5; J gene: TRBJ2-5; D gene: .; CDR3 protein: CASGLRAGEETQYF; CDR3 DNA: TGTGCTAGTGGTTTGCGTGCAGGGGAAGAGACCCAGTACTTC
clone size: .; V gene: TRBV27; J gene: TRBJ2-1; D gene: TRBD2; CDR3 protein: CASSLGTSGRGQFF; CDR3 DNA: TGTGCCAGCAGTCTCGGGACTAGCGGGAGAGGGCAGTTCTTC
clone size: .; V gene: TRBV7-2; J gene: TRBJ2-7; D gene: .; CDR3 protein: CASSPASESFPYEQYF; CDR3 DNA: TGTGCCAGCAGCCCAGCTAGCGAGAGTTTTCCCTACGAGCAGTACTTC
clone size: .; V gene: TRBV10-2; J gene: TRBJ1-2; D gene: TRBD1; CDR3 protein: CASSQNRGHNYGYTF; CDR3 DNA: TGCGCCAGCAGTCAAAACAGGGGCCATAACTATGGCTACACCTTC
clone size: .; V gene: TRBV19; J gene: TRBJ2-4; D gene: .; CDR3 protein: CASSPTDLAKNIQYF; CDR3 DNA: TGTGCCAGTAGTCCGACAGATCTAGCCAAAAACATTCAGTACTTC
clone size: .; V gene: TRBV6-5; J gene: TRBJ1-5; D gene: .; CDR3 protein: CASTRETYQPQHF; CDR3 DNA: TGTGCCAGCACCCGGGAGACGTATCAGCCCCAGCATTTT
clone size: .; V gene: TRBV6-1; J gene: TRBJ1-5; D gene: .; CDR3 protein: CASSEGGHQPQHF; CDR3 DNA: TGTGCCAGCAGTGAAGGGGGCCATCAGCCCCAGCATTTT